Shown below are 21 T cell receptor beta chains from a single sample sequenced in a study of glioma-infiltrating T cells after dendritic cell vaccination. The data were produced by immunoSEQ multiplex PCR, yet TCRdb's version contains in-frame clones alone and is incomplete. The table lists more than 55,000 clones, approximately 87% of them singletons, with just under 9% in the top ten. Described time point: after dendritic cell vaccination, including at tumor progression/relapse. This material consisted of blood, taken after dendritic cell vaccination. These receptors were collected from a human donor with glioblastoma.

The chain has TRBV11-3 and TRBJ2-1; 9 nucleotides agree with TRBD2. V shed 4 bases, J shed 8 bases, and the junction held 6 bases outside the gene matches. The CDR3 loop spans 14 amino acids. Germline CDR1 SGHNT, CDR2 YENEEA. The CDR3 loop reads CASSSAGGWDEQFF. As DNA, the CDR3 is TGTGCCAGCAGCTCCGCGGGGGGGTGGGATGAGCAGTTCTTC.

The CDR3 reads CASSTLLAGHTDTQYF. The CDR3 nucleotides are TGTGCCAGTAGTACCCTACTAGCGGGGCACACAGATACGCAGTATTTT. The J gene is TRBJ2-3, the V gene TRBV19; 10 bases are a match to TRBD2. Germline values: CDR1 LNHDA, CDR2 SQIVND (reference sequence). With 4 bases clipped from V and 2 bases from J, the junction kept 6 bases outside the gene matches. There are 16 residues in the CDR3.

The J gene is TRBJ1-4, the V gene TRBV30, with 7 bases lining up with TRBD1. With V trimmed by 0 bases and J by 12 bases, 10 bases remained unmatched. Germline CDR1 reads GTSNPN; CDR2 reads SVGIG (reference sequence). This CDR3 contains 14 residues. The CDR3 DNA reads as TGTGCCTGGAGTGTAGAAGGGTTTAGGGGGCAACTGTTTTTT. Amino acids: CAWSVEGFRGQLFF.

V gene TRBV5-4 combines with J gene TRBJ2-5, with TRBD2 identical over 10 bases. V shed 4 bases and J 1 base; nucleotides not matched to a gene: 7. The CDR3 covers 16 residues. Germline V gene lookup returns CDR1 SGHNT and CDR2 YYREEE (reference sequence). The CDR3 protein is CASSRNSGGLQETQYF. The CDR3 DNA is TGTGCCAGCAGCCGGAATAGCGGGGGGCTCCAAGAGACCCAGTACTTC.

V is TRBV5-1 and J is TRBJ2-3; D unclear. Germline V gene lookup returns CDR1 SGHRS and CDR2 YFSETQ. Trimming stripped 0 bases from V and 2 bases from J, with 7 bases between. The CDR3 length is 14 residues. The CDR3 loop is CASSLGGFTDTQYF. The CDR3 coding sequence is TGCGCCAGCAGCTTGGGCGGTTTCACAGATACGCAGTATTTT.

This clone was seen a few times. The chain combines TRBV5-4 with TRBJ1-2; maybe TRBD1 (6 bases). V was trimmed by 0 bases and J by 6 bases, leaving 9 bases between them. CDR3 size: 13 residues. Germline V lookup: CDR1 SGHNT, CDR2 YYREEE (reference sequence). CDR3: CASSLATGNGYTF. The CDR3 DNA follows: TGTGCCAGCAGCTTGGCCACAGGGAATGGCTACACCTTC. The full variable domain, in which reference TRBV5-4 and TRBJ1-2 provide the parts outside the CDR3, is ETGVTQSPTHLIKTRGQQVTLRCSSQSGHNTVSWYQQALGQGPQFIFQYYREEENGRGNFPPRFSGLQFPNYSSELNVNALELDDSALYLCASSLATGNGYTFGSGTRLTVV.

The chain joins TRBV7-9 to TRBJ2-7; the D is unclear. Trimming shortened V by 5 bases and J by 1 base, and 9 bases separated the two germline ends. Per germline, CDR1 SEHNR and CDR2 FQNEAQ (reference sequence). This CDR3 contains 13 residues. CDR3 in amino acids: CASSARYSYEQYF. The CDR3 bases are TGTGCCAGCAGCGCCAGATATTCCTACGAGCAGTACTTC.

This sequence joins TRBV10-2 and TRBJ1-3; 8 bases agree with TRBD1. V was pared by 2 bases and J by 4 bases, with 1 base of the junction left unmatched. Germline CDR1 and CDR2: WSHSY and SAAADI. This CDR3 comprises 14 residues. In nucleotides, the CDR3 is TGCGCCAGCAGTGAGCAGGGGGCCGGAAACACCATATATTTT. This translates into CASSEQGAGNTIYF.

This chain connects TRBV12-5 to TRBJ1-1; D is unclear. V was shortened by 3 bases and J by 2 bases, with 4 bases between the two germline ends. The CDR3 is made up of 12 amino acids. Germline lookup yields CDR1 LGHNT and CDR2 FRNRAP. CDR3 sequence (DNA): TGTGCTAGTGGTTTAAGCAACACTGAAGCTTTCTTT. This codes for CASGLSNTEAFF.

V usage is TRBV30 and J usage is TRBJ2-7, with a weak D call TRBD1 (5 bases). The CDR3 is 12 residues long. The germline V gene has CDR1 GTSNPN and CDR2 SVGIG (reference sequence). V lost 3 bases and J lost 3, with 9 bases in between. CDR3 loop: CAWRNRNYEQYF. The CDR3 coding sequence is TGTGCCTGGAGAAACAGGAACTACGAGCAGTACTTC. Combining the CDR3 with reference TRBV30 and TRBJ2-7 gives the whole variable domain SQTIHQWPATLVQPVGSPLSLECTVEGTSNPNLYWYRQAAGRGLQLLFYSVGIGQISSEVPQNLSASRPQDRQFILSSKKLLLSDSGFYLCAWRNRNYEQYFGPGTRLTVT.

This clone was seen more than once but under ten times. This chain connects TRBV5-1 to TRBJ2-5; TRBD1 aligns across 8 bases. The CDR3 is 14 amino acids. The trim removed 4 bases at V and 10 bases at J, leaving 12 bases unmatched. Germline loops: CDR1 SGHRS, CDR2 YFSETQ. In DNA form, the CDR3 reads TGCGCCAGCAGCCCCGGACAGGGCCAAAGGAGCCAGTACTTC. Translated, it gives CASSPGQGQRSQYF.

The V and J genes are TRBV12-5 and TRBJ2-4, with 11 bases matching TRBD2. After removal of 7 bases from V and 11 bases from J, the junction contained 13 bases not matched to a gene. CDR3 size: 15 residues. Germline lookup yields CDR1 LGHNT and CDR2 FRNRAP. For the CDR3, the DNA is TGTGCTAGTGCTCTGGGGCTAGCGGGGGGAGAAGTTCAGTACTTC. Its protein is CASALGLAGGEVQYF.

The rearrangement links TRBV6-5 to TRBJ2-7; maybe TRBD2 (5 bases). This CDR3 is 13 amino acids long. Germline values: CDR1 MNHEY, CDR2 SVGAGI. Trimming shortened V by 0 bases and J by 4 bases, and 7 bases separated the two germline ends. CDR3 sequence reads: CASSYSREYEQYF. The CDR3 coding sequence is TGTGCCAGCAGTTACTCGAGGGAGTACGAGCAGTACTTC.

The V and J genes are TRBV19 and TRBJ2-5; D gene unclear. Between the trimmed V and J ends, which lost 4 bases and 1 base, there was a span of 10 bases. The CDR3 covers 14 residues. Germline V gene sequence: CDR1 LNHDA, CDR2 SQIVND (reference sequence). Here the CDR3 DNA reads TGTGCCAGTAGTACCACTTACGGCCAAGAGACCCAGTACTTC. It translates to CASSTTYGQETQYF.

This clone was detected once. V is TRBV4-1 and J is TRBJ2-1; 11 positions match TRBD2. The junction had 8 bases not matched to a gene; V was cut back by 6 bases and J by 7 bases. The V gene's germline CDR1 is MGHRA and CDR2 YSYEKL. CDR3 size: 15 residues. The DNA of the CDR3 is TGCGCCAGCAGACCTACTAGCGGGGGACTAAATGAGCAGTTCTTC. This gives the protein CASRPTSGGLNEQFF.

The chain links TRBV7-8 to TRBJ1-5; D might be TRBD1 (6 bases). The V end was cut by 5 bases, the J end by 0 bases, with 20 bases between. Germline lookup yields CDR1 SGHVS and CDR2 FQNEAQ. The CDR3 is 18 residues long. The CDR3 sequence: CASSGAGESWRSNQPQHF. Here the CDR3 DNA reads TGTGCCAGCAGCGGCGCAGGGGAAAGTTGGCGTAGCAATCAGCCCCAGCATTTT.

In DNA, the CDR3 is TGTGCCAGCAGCAACCCGGACAGACTTTTGAACACTGAAGCTTTCTTT. The encoded protein is CASSNPDRLLNTEAFF. The rearrangement joins TRBV11-1 to TRBJ1-1; tentatively, D is TRBD1 (6 bases). V was trimmed by 5 bases and J by 0 bases, leaving 16 bases between them. CDR1 is SGHAT and CDR2 is FQDESV in the germline V gene (reference sequence). CDR3 length equals 16 residues.

The DNA of the CDR3 is TGTGCCAGCAGCGTAGGGGACGGGACTAGTGCCGATACGCAGTATTTT. Its protein product is CASSVGDGTSADTQYF. This chain joins TRBV9 and TRBJ2-3; the match to TRBD2 covers 8 bases. V dropped 0 bases and J dropped 6; count of bases not matched to a gene: 9. Germline CDR1 is SGDLS and CDR2 is YYNGEE. CDR3 length: 16 residues.

The chain joins TRBV21-1 to TRBJ1-1; the listed D gene, TRBD1, was not tested against the DNA. TRBV21-1 is shown as a pseudogene. The length of the CDR3 is 13 residues. The CDR3 sequence is CASSWAENTEAFF. In DNA form, the CDR3 reads TGTGCCAGCAGCTGGGCAGAGAACACTGAAGCTTTCTTT.

The chain recombines TRBV16 with TRBJ1-2; possibly TRBD1 for D (6 bases). V shed 3 bases and J shed 2 bases, with 13 bases lying between them. The germline V gene encodes CDR1 KGHSY and CDR2 FQNENV. The CDR3 contains 15 residues. For the CDR3, the DNA is TGTGCCAGCAGCCAGCCGGACAGCGGAAACTATGGCTACACCTTC. This sequence encodes CASSQPDSGNYGYTF.

The chain links TRBV5-4 to TRBJ2-7; 8 nucleotides match TRBD2. The CDR3 extends over 14 amino acids. Germline CDR1 and CDR2: SGHNT and YYREEE (reference sequence). Germline trimming cut 5 bases from V and 3 bases from J; bases unmatched to any gene: 7. CDR3 DNA sequence: TGTGCCAGCAGGCCGAGCGGGGGCCTCTACGAGCAGTACTTC. Encoded protein: CASRPSGGLYEQYF.